This TCR beta chain stems from a study of Ad26.COV2.S vaccination and SARS-CoV-2 variants. Study-wide background: Donor allocation was to the COV1001 Ad26.COV2.S trial arm. Study-wide results and limits: Spike-specific responses of CD8+ and CD4+ T cells were reported to display substantial breadth after vaccination. There was a possibility that the TCR breadth and depth analyses underestimated total T cell responses.

Treatment defined: roughly 18 received Ad26.COV2.S at low or high dose, single or two shots; roughly 5 received placebo; per-sample allocation not given. It was on day 63 after the first vaccine or placebo injection that samples were taken. TCRdb's copy holds only in-frame clones and misses some; the assay was immunoSEQ multiplex PCR. The sample lists about 680,000 clones; 89% were seen once. The CDR3 is 16 amino acids. V dropped 5 bases and J dropped 0 bases, with 13 bases sitting between them. Germline CDR1 reads SGHDN; CDR2 reads FVKESK. On this clone itself: Its antigen is unknown.

The TCR comes from a person between 18 and 65 years old who received the Ad26.COV2.S COVID-19 vaccine or a placebo. V is TRBV14 and J is TRBJ1-4; D unclear. The material sequenced was peripheral blood, taken in a trial of Ad26.COV2.S vaccine versus placebo. DNA of the CDR3: TGTGCCAGCAGCAGACACCTTCGGGCAACTAATGAAAAACTGTTTTTT. Translated, it gives CASSRHLRATNEKLFF.